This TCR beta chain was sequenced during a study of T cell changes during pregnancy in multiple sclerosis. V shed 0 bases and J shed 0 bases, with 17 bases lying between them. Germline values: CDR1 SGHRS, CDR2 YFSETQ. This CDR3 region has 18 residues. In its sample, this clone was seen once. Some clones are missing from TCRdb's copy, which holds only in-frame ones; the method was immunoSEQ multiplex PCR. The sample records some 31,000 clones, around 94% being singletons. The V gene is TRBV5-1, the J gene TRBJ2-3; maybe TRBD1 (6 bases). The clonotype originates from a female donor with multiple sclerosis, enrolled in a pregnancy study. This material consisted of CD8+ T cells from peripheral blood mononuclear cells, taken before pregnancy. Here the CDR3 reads CASSLAQGRGLSTDTQYF. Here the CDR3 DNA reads TGCGCCAGCAGCTTGGCACAGGGCCGTGGGTTAAGCACAGATACGCAGTATTTT.